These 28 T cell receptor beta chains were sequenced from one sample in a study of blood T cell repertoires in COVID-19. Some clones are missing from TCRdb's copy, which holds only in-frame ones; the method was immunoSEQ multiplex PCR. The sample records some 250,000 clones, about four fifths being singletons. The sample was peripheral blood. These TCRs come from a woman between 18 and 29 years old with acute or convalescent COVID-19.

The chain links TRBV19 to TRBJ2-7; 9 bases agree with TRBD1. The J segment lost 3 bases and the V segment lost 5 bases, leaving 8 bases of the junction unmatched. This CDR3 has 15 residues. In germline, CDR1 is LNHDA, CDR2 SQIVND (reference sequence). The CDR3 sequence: CASSPGQGSLYEQYF. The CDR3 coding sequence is TGTGCCAGTAGTCCGGGACAGGGCTCTCTCTACGAGCAGTACTTC.

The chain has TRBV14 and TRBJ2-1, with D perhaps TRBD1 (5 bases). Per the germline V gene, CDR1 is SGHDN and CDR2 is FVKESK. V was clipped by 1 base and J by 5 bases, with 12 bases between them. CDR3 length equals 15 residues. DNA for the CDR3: TGTGCCAGCAGCCAAGTTACAGGTTGGGACAATGAGCAGTTCTTC. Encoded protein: CASSQVTGWDNEQFF.

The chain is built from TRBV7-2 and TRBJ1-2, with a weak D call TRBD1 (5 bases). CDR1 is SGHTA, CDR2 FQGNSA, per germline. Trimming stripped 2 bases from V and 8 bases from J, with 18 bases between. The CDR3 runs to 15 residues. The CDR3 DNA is TGTGCCAGCAGCTTATCCCTCCTTGGGCAGGGCGGCTACACCTTC. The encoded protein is CASSLSLLGQGGYTF.

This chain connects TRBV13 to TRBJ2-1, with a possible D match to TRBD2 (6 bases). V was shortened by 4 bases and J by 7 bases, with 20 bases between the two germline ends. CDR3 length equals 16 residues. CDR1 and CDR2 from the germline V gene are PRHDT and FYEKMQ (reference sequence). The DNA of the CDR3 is TGTGCCAGCAGCTCTATCGCGGAGGGGCCGAGGAATGAGCAGTTCTTC. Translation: CASSSIAEGPRNEQFF. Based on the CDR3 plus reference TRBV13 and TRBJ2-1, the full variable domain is AAGVIQSPRHLIKEKRETATLKCYPIPRHDTVYWYQQGPGQDPQFLISFYEKMQSDKGSIPDRFSAQQFSDYHSELNMSSLELGDSALYFCASSSIAEGPRNEQFFGPGTRLTVL.

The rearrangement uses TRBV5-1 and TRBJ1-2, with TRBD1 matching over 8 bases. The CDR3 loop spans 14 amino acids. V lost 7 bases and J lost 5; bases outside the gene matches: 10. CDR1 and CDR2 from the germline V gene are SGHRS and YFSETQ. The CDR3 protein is CASAGGQGYYGYTF. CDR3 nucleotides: TGCGCCAGCGCAGGTGGACAGGGCTATTATGGCTACACCTTC.

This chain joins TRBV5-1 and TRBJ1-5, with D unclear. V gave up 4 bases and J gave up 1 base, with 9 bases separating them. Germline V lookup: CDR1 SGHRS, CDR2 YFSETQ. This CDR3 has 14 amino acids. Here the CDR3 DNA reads TGCGCCAGCAGCCGGGATGAGAGCAATCAGCCCCAGCATTTT. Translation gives CASSRDESNQPQHF.

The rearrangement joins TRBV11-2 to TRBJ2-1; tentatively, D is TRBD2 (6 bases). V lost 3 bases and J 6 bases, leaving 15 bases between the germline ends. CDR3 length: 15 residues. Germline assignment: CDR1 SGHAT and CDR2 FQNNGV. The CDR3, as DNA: TGTGCCAGCAGCTTGTCCTCCAGCGGGCTCAATGAGCAGTTCTTC. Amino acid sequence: CASSLSSSGLNEQFF.

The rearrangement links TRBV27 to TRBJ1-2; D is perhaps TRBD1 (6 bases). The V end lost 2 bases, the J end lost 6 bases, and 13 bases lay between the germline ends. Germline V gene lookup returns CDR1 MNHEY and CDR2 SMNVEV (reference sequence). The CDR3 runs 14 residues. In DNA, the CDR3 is TGTGCCAGCAGTTTAAGAGGGCCAGGGGATGGCTACACCTTC. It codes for CASSLRGPGDGYTF.

The CDR3 DNA sequence: TGTGCCATCAGTCCGGGACAGGGGTCATTAGATACGCAGTATTTT. It encodes CAISPGQGSLDTQYF. The chain carries TRBV10-3 and TRBJ2-3; 10 bases fit TRBD1. The CDR3 runs 15 residues. From germline, CDR1 is ENHRY and CDR2 SYGVKD. The ends lost 5 bases at V and 5 bases at J; junction bases unmatched: 7.

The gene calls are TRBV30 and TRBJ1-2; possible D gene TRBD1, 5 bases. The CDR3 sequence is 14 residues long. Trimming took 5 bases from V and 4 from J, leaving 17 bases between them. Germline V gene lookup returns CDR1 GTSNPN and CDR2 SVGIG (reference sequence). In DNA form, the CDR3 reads TGTGCCTGGGCCCCCGGGGGTCAAATCTATGGCTACACCTTC. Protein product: CAWAPGGQIYGYTF. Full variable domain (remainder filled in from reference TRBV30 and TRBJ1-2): SQTIHQWPATLVQPVGSPLSLECTVEGTSNPNLYWYRQAAGRGLQLLFYSVGIGQISSEVPQNLSASRPQDRQFILSSKKLLLSDSGFYLCAWAPGGQIYGYTFGSGTRLTVV.

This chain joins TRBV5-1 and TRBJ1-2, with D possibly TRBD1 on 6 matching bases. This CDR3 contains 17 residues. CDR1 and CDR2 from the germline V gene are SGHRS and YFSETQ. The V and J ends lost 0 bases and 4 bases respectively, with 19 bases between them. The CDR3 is CASSLDAGAVQAYGYTF. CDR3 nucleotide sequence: TGCGCCAGCAGCTTGGATGCAGGGGCCGTCCAGGCCTATGGCTACACCTTC.

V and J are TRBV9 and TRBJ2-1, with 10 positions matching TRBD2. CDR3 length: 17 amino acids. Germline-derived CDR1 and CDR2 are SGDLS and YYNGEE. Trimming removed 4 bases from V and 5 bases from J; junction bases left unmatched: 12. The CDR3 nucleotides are TGTGCCAGCAGCCCCCCTTTAAGCGGGAGGGCCGACAATGAGCAGTTCTTC. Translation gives CASSPPLSGRADNEQFF.

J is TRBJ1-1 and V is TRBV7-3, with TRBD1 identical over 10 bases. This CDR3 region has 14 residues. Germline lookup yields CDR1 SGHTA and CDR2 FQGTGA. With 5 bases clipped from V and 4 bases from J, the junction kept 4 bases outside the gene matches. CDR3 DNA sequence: TGTGCCAGCAGCCAGACAGGGGGCAGCACTGAAGCTTTCTTT. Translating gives CASSQTGGSTEAFF.

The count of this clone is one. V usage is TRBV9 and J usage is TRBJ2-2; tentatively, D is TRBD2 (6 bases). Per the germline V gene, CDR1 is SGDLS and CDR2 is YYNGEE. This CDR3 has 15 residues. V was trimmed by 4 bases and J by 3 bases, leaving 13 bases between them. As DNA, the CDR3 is TGTGCCAGCAGCAGCGTATTAGCGGACACCGGGGAGCTGTTTTTT. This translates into CASSSVLADTGELFF.

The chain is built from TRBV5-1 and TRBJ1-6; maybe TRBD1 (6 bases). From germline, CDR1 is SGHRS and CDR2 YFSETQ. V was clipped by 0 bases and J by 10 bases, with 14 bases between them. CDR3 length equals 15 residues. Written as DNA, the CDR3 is TGCGCCAGCAGCTTGGCGGGCAGGGGCTGGTCACCCCTCCACTTT. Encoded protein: CASSLAGRGWSPLHF.

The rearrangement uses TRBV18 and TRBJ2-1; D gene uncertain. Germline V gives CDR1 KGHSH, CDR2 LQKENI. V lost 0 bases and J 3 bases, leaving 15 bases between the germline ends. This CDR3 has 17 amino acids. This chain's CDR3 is CASSPPSTHKDYNEQFF. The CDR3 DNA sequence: TGTGCCAGCTCACCACCGTCGACTCACAAAGACTACAATGAGCAGTTCTTC.

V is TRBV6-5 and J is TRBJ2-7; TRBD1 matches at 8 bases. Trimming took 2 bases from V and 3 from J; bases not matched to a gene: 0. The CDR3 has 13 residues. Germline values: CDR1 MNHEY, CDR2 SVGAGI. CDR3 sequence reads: CASSYTGGYEQYF. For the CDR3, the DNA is TGTGCCAGCAGTTACACAGGGGGCTACGAGCAGTACTTC.

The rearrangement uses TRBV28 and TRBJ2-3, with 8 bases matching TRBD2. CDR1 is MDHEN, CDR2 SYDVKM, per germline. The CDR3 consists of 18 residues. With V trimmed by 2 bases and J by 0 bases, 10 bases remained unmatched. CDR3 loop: CASSLGGLAGASTDTQYF. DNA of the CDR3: TGTGCCAGCAGTTTAGGGGGGCTAGCGGGTGCTAGCACAGATACGCAGTATTTT.

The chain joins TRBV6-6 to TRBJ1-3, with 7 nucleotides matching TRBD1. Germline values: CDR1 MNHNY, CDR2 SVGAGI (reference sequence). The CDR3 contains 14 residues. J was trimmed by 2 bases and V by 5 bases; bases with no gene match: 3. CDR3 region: CASSQDRTGNTIYF. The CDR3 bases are TGTGCCAGCAGTCAGGACAGGACTGGAAACACCATATATTTT.

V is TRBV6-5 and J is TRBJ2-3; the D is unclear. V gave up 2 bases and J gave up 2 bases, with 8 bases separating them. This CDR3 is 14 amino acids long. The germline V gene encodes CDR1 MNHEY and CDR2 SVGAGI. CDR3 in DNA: TGTGCCAGCAGTTACGGGCAGAACACAGATACGCAGTATTTT. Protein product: CASSYGQNTDTQYF.

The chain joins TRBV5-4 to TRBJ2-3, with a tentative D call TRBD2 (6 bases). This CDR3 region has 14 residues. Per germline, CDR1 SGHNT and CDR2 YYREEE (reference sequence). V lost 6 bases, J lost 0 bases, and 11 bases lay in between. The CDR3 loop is CASKAGTSTDTQYF. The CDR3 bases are TGTGCCAGCAAGGCGGGAACCAGCACAGATACGCAGTATTTT.

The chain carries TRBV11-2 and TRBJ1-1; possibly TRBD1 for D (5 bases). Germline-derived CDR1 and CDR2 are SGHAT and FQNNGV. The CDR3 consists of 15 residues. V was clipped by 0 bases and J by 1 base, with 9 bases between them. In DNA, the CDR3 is TGTGCCAGCAGCTTAGATATGGGGCCGAACACTGAAGCTTTCTTT. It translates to CASSLDMGPNTEAFF.

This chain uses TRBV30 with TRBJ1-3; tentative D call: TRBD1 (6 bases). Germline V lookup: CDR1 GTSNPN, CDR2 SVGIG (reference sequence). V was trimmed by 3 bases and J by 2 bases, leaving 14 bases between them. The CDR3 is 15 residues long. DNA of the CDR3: TGTGCCTGGAGCCTTACAGGGTTGGCTGGAAACACCATATATTTT. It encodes CAWSLTGLAGNTIYF.

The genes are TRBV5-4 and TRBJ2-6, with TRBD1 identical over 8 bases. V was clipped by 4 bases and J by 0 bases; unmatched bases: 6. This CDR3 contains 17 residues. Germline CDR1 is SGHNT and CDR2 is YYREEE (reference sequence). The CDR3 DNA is TGTGCCAGCAGCGCCGACAGGGGAGCCTCTGGGGCCAACGTCCTGACTTTC. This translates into CASSADRGASGANVLTF.

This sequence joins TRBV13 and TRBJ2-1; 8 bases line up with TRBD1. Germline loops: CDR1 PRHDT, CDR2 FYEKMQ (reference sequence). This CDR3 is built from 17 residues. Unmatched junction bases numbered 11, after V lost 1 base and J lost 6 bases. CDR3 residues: CASSLVGGRGLFNEQFF. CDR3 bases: TGTGCCAGCAGCTTAGTCGGGGGCAGGGGGCTCTTCAATGAGCAGTTCTTC.

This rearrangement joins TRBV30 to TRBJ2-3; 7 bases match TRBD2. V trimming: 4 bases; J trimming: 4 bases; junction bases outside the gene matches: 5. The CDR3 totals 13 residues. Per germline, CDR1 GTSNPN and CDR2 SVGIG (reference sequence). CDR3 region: CAWTSGQADTQYF. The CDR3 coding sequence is TGTGCCTGGACTAGCGGCCAAGCAGATACGCAGTATTTT.

In nucleotides, the CDR3 is TGTGCCACCAGTGACCCCAGGGGTAAGGATACGCAGTATTTT. Translated, it gives CATSDPRGKDTQYF. The chain combines TRBV24-1 with TRBJ2-3, with a weak D call TRBD1 (6 bases). Germline CDR1 reads KGHDR; CDR2 reads SFDVKD. V was cut by 4 bases and J by 6 bases, with 13 bases left in between. The CDR3 runs 14 residues.

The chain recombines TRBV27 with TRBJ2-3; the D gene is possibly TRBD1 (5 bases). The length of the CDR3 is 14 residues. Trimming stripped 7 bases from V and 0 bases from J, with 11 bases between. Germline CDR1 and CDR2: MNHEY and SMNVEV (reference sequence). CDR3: CASTPWGSTDTQYF. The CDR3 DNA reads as TGTGCCAGCACCCCCTGGGGCAGCACAGATACGCAGTATTTT.